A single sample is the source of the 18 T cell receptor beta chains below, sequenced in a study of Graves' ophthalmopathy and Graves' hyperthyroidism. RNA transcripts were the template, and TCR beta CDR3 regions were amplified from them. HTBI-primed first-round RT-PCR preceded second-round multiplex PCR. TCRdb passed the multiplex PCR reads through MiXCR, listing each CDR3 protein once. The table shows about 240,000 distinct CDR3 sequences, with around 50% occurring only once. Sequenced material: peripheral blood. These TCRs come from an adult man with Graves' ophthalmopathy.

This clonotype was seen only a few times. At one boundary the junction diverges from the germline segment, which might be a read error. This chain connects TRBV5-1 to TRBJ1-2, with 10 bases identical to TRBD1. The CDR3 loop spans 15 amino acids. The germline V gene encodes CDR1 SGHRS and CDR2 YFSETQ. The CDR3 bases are TGTGCCAGCAGCCCAAGGACAGGGGGTAACTATGGCTACACCTTC. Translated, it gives CASSPRTGGNYGYTF.

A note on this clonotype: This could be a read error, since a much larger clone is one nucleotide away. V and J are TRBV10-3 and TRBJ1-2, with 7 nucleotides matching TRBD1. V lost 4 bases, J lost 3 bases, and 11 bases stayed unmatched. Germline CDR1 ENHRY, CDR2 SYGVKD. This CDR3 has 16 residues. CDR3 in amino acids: CAISVSGGRGDYGYTF. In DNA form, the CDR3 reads TGTGCCATCAGTGTGTCCGGCGGCAGGGGGGACTATGGCTACACCTTC.

The CDR3 DNA is TGTGCCAGCAGCTTATCACTAGGGGAGACCCAGTACTTC. Protein: CASSLSLGETQYF. This sequence joins TRBV7-2 and TRBJ2-5; TRBD2 might be the D (5 bases). The CDR3 loop spans 13 amino acids. Per the germline V gene, CDR1 is SGHTA and CDR2 is FQGNSA. The V and J ends lost 2 bases and 5 bases respectively, with 9 bases between them.

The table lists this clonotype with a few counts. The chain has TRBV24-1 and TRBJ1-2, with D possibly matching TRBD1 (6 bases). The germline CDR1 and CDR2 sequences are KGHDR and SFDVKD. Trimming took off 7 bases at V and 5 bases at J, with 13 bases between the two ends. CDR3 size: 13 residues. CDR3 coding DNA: TGTGCCACCAGAGGATTGAGGGGGTATGGCTACACCTTC. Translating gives CATRGLRGYGYTF.

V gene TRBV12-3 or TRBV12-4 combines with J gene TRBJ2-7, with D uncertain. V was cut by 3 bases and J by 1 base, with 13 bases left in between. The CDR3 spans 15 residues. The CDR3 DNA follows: TGTGCCAGCAGTTTTACAAGGGCTTCTTCCTACGAGCAGTACTTC. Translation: CASSFTRASSYEQYF.

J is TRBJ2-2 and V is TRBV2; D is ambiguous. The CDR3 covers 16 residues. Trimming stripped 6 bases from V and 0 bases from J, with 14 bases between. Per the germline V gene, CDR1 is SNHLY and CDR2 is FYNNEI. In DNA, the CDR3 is TGTGCCAGCAGCTTAGGGTCCGGCGCGAACACCGGGGAGCTGTTTTTT. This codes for CASSLGSGANTGELFF.

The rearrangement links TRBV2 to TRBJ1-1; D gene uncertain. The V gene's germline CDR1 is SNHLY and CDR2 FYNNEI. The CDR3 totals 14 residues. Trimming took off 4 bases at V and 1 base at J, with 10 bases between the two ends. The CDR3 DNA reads TGTGCCAGCAGTGGAGCAGCCAGGAACACTGAAGCTTTCTTT. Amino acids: CASSGAARNTEAFF.

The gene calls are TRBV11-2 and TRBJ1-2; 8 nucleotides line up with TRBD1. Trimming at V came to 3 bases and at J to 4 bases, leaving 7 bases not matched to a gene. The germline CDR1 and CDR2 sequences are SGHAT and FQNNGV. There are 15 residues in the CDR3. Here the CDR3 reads CASSLLAGGTYGYTF. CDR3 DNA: TGTGCCAGCAGCTTGCTCGCAGGGGGCACCTATGGCTACACCTTC.

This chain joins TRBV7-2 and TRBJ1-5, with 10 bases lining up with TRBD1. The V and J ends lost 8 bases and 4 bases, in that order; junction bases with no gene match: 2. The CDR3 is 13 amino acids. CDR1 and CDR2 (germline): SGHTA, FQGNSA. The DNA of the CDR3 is TGTGCCAGCGGGGGACAGGGGAATCAGCCCCAGCATTTT. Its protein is CASGGQGNQPQHF.

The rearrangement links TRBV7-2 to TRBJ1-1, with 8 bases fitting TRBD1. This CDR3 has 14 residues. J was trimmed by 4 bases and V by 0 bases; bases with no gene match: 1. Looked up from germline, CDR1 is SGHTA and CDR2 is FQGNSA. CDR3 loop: CASSLATGGTEAFF. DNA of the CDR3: TGTGCCAGCAGCTTAGCTACAGGGGGCACTGAAGCTTTCTTT.

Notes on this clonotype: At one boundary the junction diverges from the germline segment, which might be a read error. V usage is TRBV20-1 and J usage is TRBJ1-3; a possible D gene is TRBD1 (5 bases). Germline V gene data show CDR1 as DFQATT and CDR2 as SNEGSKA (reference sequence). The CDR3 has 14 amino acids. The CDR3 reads CSATRQSSGSTIYF. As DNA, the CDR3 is TGCAGTGCGACAAGACAGTCCTCTGGAAGCACCATATATTTT.

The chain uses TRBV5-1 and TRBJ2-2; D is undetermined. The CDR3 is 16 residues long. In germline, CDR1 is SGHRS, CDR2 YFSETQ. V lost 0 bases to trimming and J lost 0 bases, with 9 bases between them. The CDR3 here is CASSLDGFANTGELFF. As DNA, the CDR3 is TGCGCCAGCAGCTTGGATGGCTTCGCGAACACCGGGGAGCTGTTTTTT.

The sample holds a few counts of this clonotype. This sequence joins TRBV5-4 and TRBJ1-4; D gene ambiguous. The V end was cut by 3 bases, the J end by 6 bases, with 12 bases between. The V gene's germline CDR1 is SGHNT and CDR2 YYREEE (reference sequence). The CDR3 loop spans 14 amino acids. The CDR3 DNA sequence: TGTGCCAGCAGCTCCGACCCGAGGGATGAAAAACTGTTTTTT. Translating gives CASSSDPRDEKLFF.

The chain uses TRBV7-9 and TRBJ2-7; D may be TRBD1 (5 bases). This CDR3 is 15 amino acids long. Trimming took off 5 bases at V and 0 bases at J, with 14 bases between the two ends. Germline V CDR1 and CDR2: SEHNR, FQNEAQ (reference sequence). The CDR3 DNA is TGTGCCAGCAGCCCAGTTGGGGCGAGCTCCTACGAGCAGTACTTC. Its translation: CASSPVGASSYEQYF.

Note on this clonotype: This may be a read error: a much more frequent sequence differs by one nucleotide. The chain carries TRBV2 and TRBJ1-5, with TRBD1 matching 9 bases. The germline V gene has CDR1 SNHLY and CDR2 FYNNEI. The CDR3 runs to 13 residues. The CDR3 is CAIQDRGNQPHHF. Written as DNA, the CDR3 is TGTGCCATTCAGGACAGGGGAAATCAGCCCCACCATTTT.

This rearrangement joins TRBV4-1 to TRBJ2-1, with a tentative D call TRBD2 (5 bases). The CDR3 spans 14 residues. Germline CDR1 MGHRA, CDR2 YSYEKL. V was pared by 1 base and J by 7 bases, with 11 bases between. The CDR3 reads CASSQVTRRNEQFF. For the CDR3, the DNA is TGCGCCAGCAGCCAAGTTACTAGACGTAATGAGCAGTTCTTC.

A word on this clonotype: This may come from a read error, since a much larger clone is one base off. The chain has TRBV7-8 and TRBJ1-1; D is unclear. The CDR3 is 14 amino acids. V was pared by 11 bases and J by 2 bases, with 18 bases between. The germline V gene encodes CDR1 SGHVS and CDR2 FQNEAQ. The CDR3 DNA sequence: TGTGCCGGCATCCTAGGGAAGGGTAACACTGAAGCTTTCTTT. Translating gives CAGILGKGNTEAFF.

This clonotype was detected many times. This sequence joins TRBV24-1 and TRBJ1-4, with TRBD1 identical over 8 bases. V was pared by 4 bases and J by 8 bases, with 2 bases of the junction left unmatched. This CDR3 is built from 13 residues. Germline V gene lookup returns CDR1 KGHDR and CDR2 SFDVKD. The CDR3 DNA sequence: TGTGCCACCAGTGAGGCAGGGGGCGAAAAACTGTTTTTT. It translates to CATSEAGGEKLFF.